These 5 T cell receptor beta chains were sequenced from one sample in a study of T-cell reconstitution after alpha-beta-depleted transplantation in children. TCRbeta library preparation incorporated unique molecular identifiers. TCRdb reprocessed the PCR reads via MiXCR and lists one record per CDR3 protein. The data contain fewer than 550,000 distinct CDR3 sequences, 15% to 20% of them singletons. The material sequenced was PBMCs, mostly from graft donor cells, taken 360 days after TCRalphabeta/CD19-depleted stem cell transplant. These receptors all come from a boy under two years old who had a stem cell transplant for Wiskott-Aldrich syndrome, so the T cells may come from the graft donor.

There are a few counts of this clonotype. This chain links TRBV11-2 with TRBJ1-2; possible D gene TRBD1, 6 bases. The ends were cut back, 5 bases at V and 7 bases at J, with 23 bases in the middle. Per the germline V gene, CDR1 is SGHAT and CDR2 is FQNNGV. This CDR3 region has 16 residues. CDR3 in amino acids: CASSPPPGGATIGYTF. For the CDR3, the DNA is TGTGCCAGCAGCCCCCCTCCCGGGGGCGCAACGATTGGCTACACCTTC.

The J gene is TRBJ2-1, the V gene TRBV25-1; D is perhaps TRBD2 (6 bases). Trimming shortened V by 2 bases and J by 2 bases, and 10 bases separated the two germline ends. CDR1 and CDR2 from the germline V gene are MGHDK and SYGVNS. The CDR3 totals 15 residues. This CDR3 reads CASSEAGSPYNEQFF. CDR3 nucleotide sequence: TGTGCCAGCAGTGAAGCGGGATCCCCCTACAATGAGCAGTTCTTC. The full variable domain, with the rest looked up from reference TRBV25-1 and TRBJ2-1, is EADIYQTPRYLVIGTGKKITLECSQTMGHDKMYWYQQDPGMELHLIHYSYGVNSTEKGDLSSESTVSRIRTEHFPLTLESARPSHTSQYLCASSEAGSPYNEQFFGPGTRLTVL.

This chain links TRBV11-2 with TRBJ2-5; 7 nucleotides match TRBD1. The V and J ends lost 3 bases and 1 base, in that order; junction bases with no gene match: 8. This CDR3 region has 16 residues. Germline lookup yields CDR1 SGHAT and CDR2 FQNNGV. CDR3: CASSFGARGPQETQYF. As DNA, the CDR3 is TGTGCCAGCAGCTTTGGAGCGAGGGGGCCCCAAGAGACCCAGTACTTC. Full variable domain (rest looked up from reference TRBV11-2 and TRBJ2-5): EAGVAQSPRYKIIEKRQSVAFWCNPISGHATLYWYQQILGQGPKLLIQFQNNGVVDDSQLPKDRFSAERLKGVDSTLKIQPAKLEDSAVYLCASSFGARGPQETQYFGPGTRLLVL.

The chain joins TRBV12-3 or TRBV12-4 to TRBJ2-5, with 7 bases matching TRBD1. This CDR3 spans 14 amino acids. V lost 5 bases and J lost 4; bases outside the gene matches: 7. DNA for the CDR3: TGTGCCAGCAGTCCGACAGGGAAGCGAGAGACCCAGTACTTC. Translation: CASSPTGKRETQYF.

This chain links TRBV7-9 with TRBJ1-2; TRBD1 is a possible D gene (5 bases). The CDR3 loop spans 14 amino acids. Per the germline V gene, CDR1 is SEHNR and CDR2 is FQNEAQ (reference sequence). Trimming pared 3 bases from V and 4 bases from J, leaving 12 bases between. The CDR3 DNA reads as TGTGCCAGCAGCTTCAGGCAGGGCCCCTATGGCTACACCTTC. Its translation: CASSFRQGPYGYTF.